This T cell receptor beta chain was observed in a study of T cell clonality in common variable immunodeficiency. Overall study findings and caveats: CVID subjects showed higher TCRbeta clonality than healthy controls. Links between repertoire features and CVID complications were heterogeneity-limited. In common variable immunodeficiency, TCR beta chains reportedly carried fewer deletions and N-nucleotide insertions.

This clone was counted a few times. Its antigen is unidentified. From the germline J gene comes the end of the CDR3, since the read stops 3 residues before it. Produced via immunoSEQ multiplex PCR; TCRdb's table is partial and in-frame only. The repertoire consists of 42,000 or so clones, none detected only once. The V gene's germline CDR1 is SGHTA and CDR2 FQGNSA. The CDR3 spans 14 residues. The V call is TRBV7-2, the J call TRBJ2-2; TRBD1 agrees at 7 bases. The TCR sequence derives from a person aged 18-70 years in good health. The source material was peripheral blood mononuclear cells. Incomplete CDR3 DNA: TGTGCCAGCAGCTCGCAGGGGGTTACTGAAAAG. Translating gives CASSSQGVTEK. The complete CDR3 sequence is CASSSQGVTEKLFF.